This entry lists 4 T cell receptor beta chains sequenced from one sample in a study of cytomegalovirus exposure and HLA in healthy donors. With 60 Vbeta and 13 Jbeta primers, the PCR was carried out. TCRdb keeps only in-frame clones here, not all; method: immunoSEQ multiplex PCR. The table lists approximately 37,000 clones, roughly 82% of them singletons. The sequencing input was PBMCs. The receptor set was obtained from a woman between 18 and 29 years old in good health and CMV-seropositive.

Here the CDR3 DNA reads TGTGCCAGCAGCTTACTTCAAGGGGCTGAGCAGTTCTTC. Protein product: CASSLLQGAEQFF. The chain employs TRBV7-2 and TRBJ2-1; TRBD1 might be the D (5 bases). V was shortened by 2 bases and J by 9 bases, with 11 bases between the two germline ends. Germline CDR1 is SGHTA and CDR2 is FQGNSA. CDR3 length: 13 residues.

The gene calls are TRBV30 and TRBJ2-6; 8 bases align to TRBD1. The CDR3 runs to 16 residues. Germline V CDR1 and CDR2: GTSNPN, SVGIG (reference sequence). Trimming took 2 bases from V and 0 from J; bases not matched to a gene: 3. CDR3: CAWSLTGVSGANVLTF. In nucleotides, the CDR3 is TGTGCCTGGAGTTTGACAGGGGTCTCTGGGGCCAACGTCCTGACTTTC.

The V and J genes are TRBV7-9 and TRBJ1-6, with a tentative D call TRBD1 (6 bases). Germline V gene data show CDR1 as SEHNR and CDR2 as FQNEAQ (reference sequence). V lost 5 bases and J lost 10, with 21 bases in between. CDR3 length: 16 amino acids. The DNA of the CDR3 is TGTGCCAGCAGCCTCCACCGCCAAGGGGGTCGATCACCCCTCCACTTT. Amino acids: CASSLHRQGGRSPLHF.

The rearrangement links TRBV25-1 to TRBJ1-6; TRBD1 agrees at 8 bases. CDR1 and CDR2 from the germline V gene are MGHDK and SYGVNS. The CDR3 extends over 17 amino acids. The junction had 14 bases not matched to a gene; V was cut back by 3 bases and J by 10 bases. The CDR3 region is CASSDHRAGQGGSPLHF. The DNA of the CDR3 is TGTGCCAGCAGTGACCATAGGGCCGGACAGGGAGGGTCACCCCTCCACTTT.